This T cell receptor (beta chain) was captured by sequencing in a study of T cells in women clearing cervical HPV infection listed by TCRdb under 2018. With respect to the entire study: Cases were approximately 25 women with histologically confirmed HPV16-related CIN3 or worse, including a couple of invasive cancers. The controls were 25 or so women whose single incident HPV16 infection cleared within 12 months with no development of precancer or cancer. Blood from cases was collected at the visit at which the lesion was first identified, whereas blood from controls was collected once infection was no longer detected. Among cases, blood sampling occurred a median of about 150 days after lesion detection, with an interquartile range of roughly 90 to 200 days. Since only a few of the women had HLA typing available, the possibility that HLA type was acting as a confounder could not be ruled out. Nested within Costa Rica's Guanacaste HPV Natural History Study, an exploratory proof-of-principle case-control study compared TCR repertoires across cervical HPV16 outcomes. Cases and controls were matched on year of sample collection and on age within five years. Median age was about 32 years in cases versus around 40 in controls, and baseline characteristics did not differ significantly. The parent cohort enrolled some 10,000 women aged 18 or older in Guanacaste, Costa Rica, during about 1992 to 1994 and followed them for around 7 years. Five blinded duplicates per group were added as quality controls, giving around 60 samples: about 50 participants and roughly ten replicates. Paper-wide results and their limitations: Lower TRBV6-7 relative abundance was observed in cases than in controls (approximately 0.1% versus 0.16%; Bonferroni P = 0.0008). TCR repertoire richness was significantly higher in CIN3+ cases than in controls across sequencing depths, while evenness did not differ. Because the number of T cells per sample was unknown, the richness differences could reflect varying T-cell content rather than repertoire biology. Random forest classifiers that combined richness and V gene abundances separated cases from controls with an estimated AUC of less than 0.85. Whether associations preceded infection or resulted from infection could not be shown with the cross-sectional design, and effector/memory subsets and HPV-specific T cells were not isolated.

Comments on this clone: No cognate antigen has been identified for it. The CDR3 extends 3 residues past the end of the read, so its final part is completed from the germline J gene.

The immunoSEQ assay used multiplex PCR to amplify TCR beta CDR3 regions from an average of roughly 1,200 ng of genomic DNA per sample. The assay corrected primer bias using a complete synthetic TCR repertoire to establish an amplification baseline. The amplicons were sequenced on the Illumina platform. As for the authors' bioinformatics: Sequences were error-corrected by clustering with frequency ratios and a modified nearest-neighbor algorithm, then analyzed in the immunoSEQ Analyzer with IMGT gene definitions. At each rarefaction depth, TCR richness and evenness were averaged across 20 rarefaction repeats, and samples with fewer sequences than that depth were excluded. Wilcoxon rank sum tests with FDR correction were used to compare relative abundances of V, D and J genes between the groups. Blinded duplicates gave an intraclass correlation of over 90% for TCR richness and an average of roughly 76% across roughly 69 gene segments. This is the immuneACCESS table as TCRdb keeps it, with only in-frame sequences that have V and J called. A part of the clones is gone; compared with another copy, unresolved V genes explain less than half, and the rest is unexplained. V, J and clone size derive from that table, while D and trimming were established from the DNA sequence. The sample's own table lists about 15,000 clones. The ten largest clones capture around 10% of the sample.

Every participant had a single incident cervical HPV16 infection, and women with prevalent HPV16 infections were excluded. Cervical HPV DNA was detected by MY09/MY11 PCR and genotyped by dot-blot hybridization. Less than 19 mL of heparinized blood was centrifuged, after which the buffy coat was aliquoted, frozen at -30 degrees C, and then stored at -80 degrees C. QIAGEN kits were used to extract genomic DNA from the buffy coat specimens. The V end loses 7 bases and the J end loses 2 bases, and a stretch of 18 bases separates them. The CDR3 sequence holds 17 residues, the cysteine and phenylalanine included. Of the CDR3's DNA, 42 bases were read; they are in frame from base 1. CDR1 and CDR2, looked up from the germline V gene, are SGHVS and FQNEAQ.

The sequence came from a woman between 18 and 70 years old with a cervical HPV16 infection that either progressed to CIN3+ or cleared (not recorded which). The chain couples TRBV7-8 to TRBJ2-6, with a weak D call of TRBD2 (5 bases match). Sequenced input: blood buffy coat. CDR3 bases read: TGTGCCAGCATCTCCTGGGCTTCCGGGGCTGGGGCCAACGTC. Protein translation: CASISWASGAGANV. From start to end, the CDR3 is CASISWASGAGANVLTF.